This is a list of T cell receptor beta chains from one sample in a study of control samples from healthy donors and cancer patients. Using immunoSEQ multiplex PCR, the repertoire was profiled, and TCRdb retains in-frame clones only, with some absent. The sample yields 98,000 or so clones, about nine tenths seen once. The sample consisted of blood. These receptors came from a woman aged 70-85 years in good health. CDR3s include the opening cysteine and the closing phenylalanine or tryptophan. The D gene is left open where the match is weak. For some rows the clone size is stated as once, few or many, or as a class when expanded; others skip it.

size: NA
D: NA
V: TRBV10-2
length: 15
J: TRBJ2-2
DNA: TGCGCCAGCAGTAGTGGGGATAGGTGGACCGGGGAGCTGTTTTTT
CDR3: CASSSGDRWTGELFF

size: NA
D: TRBD1
V: TRBV2
length: 15
J: TRBJ1-4
DNA: TGTGCCAGCAGTGATAGGGGGCGCACTAATGAAAAACTGTTTTTT
CDR3: CASSDRGRTNEKLFF

size: NA
D: NA
V: TRBV6-5
length: 14
J: TRBJ1-4
DNA: TGTGCCAGCAGTACGACAGCAACTAATAAAAAACTGTTTTTT
CDR3: CASSTTATNKKLFF

size: few
D: NA
V: TRBV10-3
length: 12
J: TRBJ1-2
DNA: TGTGCCATCAGTGAGCCTGGGGGGGGCTACACCTTC
CDR3: CAISEPGGGYTF

size: NA
D: NA
V: TRBV12-2
length: 15
J: TRBJ2-2
DNA: TGTGCAAGTCGCTTAGCTTCCTGTTGGACCGGGGAGCTGTTTTTT
CDR3: CASRLASCWTGELFF

size: few
D: NA
V: TRBV5-1
length: 16
J: TRBJ1-1
DNA: TGCGCCAGTTCCCGGGACGCTGTAGGGGTTGGCACTGAAGCTTTCTTT
CDR3: CASSRDAVGVGTEAFF

size: few
D: TRBD2
V: TRBV2
length: 14
J: TRBJ2-3
DNA: TGTGCCAGCAGTAAGCGGGGGTACACAGATACGCAGTATTTT
CDR3: CASSKRGYTDTQYF

size: NA
D: NA
V: TRBV11-2
length: 13
J: TRBJ1-2
DNA: TGTGCCAGCAGCAACAGACAGGTTTATGGCTACACCTTC
CDR3: CASSNRQVYGYTF

size: NA
D: TRBD1
V: TRBV6-5
length: 16
J: TRBJ1-1
DNA: TGTGCCAGCAGTTACTCACTACAGGGGGGAGTCACTGAAGCTTTCTTT
CDR3: CASSYSLQGGVTEAFF

size: once
D: NA
V: TRBV5-1
length: 15
J: TRBJ2-3
DNA: TGCGCCAGCAGCTTAAGGGGGGTCGGCACAGATACGCAGTATTTT
CDR3: CASSLRGVGTDTQYF

size: NA
D: NA
V: TRBV4-1
length: 15
J: TRBJ2-3
DNA: TGCGCCAGCAGCCAAGATCGGGGCAGCGCAGATACGCAGTATTTT
CDR3: CASSQDRGSADTQYF

size: NA
D: NA
V: TRBV6-5
length: 14
J: TRBJ1-1
DNA: TGTGCCAGCAGTTACTCGGGGAAAGAGACTGAAGCTTTCTTT
CDR3: CASSYSGKETEAFF

size: NA
D: NA
V: TRBV27
length: 17
J: TRBJ1-4
DNA: TGTGCCAGCAGTTTATATTGGGGAGGGGTAACTAATGAAAAACTGTTTTTT
CDR3: CASSLYWGGVTNEKLFF

size: once
D: NA
V: TRBV9
length: 15
J: TRBJ2-7
DNA: TGTGCCAGCAGCGTTGACTCCGGGGGATATTACGAGCAGTACTTC
CDR3: CASSVDSGGYYEQYF

size: NA
D: TRBD2
V: TRBV29-1
length: 14
J: TRBJ2-1
DNA: TGCAGCGTTGGGGCGGGGGGAGCGGGAAATGAGCAGTTCTTC
CDR3: CSVGAGGAGNEQFF

size: NA
D: NA
V: TRBV30
length: 15
J: TRBJ1-2
DNA: TGTGCCTGGAGTGACCGGGTCGGGGGTTTGTATGGCTACACCTTC
CDR3: CAWSDRVGGLYGYTF

size: NA
D: TRBD2
V: TRBV24-1
length: 13
J: TRBJ2-2
DNA: TGTGCCACCAAGGGAGCGGGGACCGGGGAGCTGTTTTTT
CDR3: CATKGAGTGELFF

size: NA
D: NA
V: TRBV7-2
length: 15
J: TRBJ2-2
DNA: TGTGCCAGCAGCTTAGTTTGGCAGAACACCGGGGAGCTGTTTTTT
CDR3: CASSLVWQNTGELFF

size: NA
D: NA
V: TRBV27
length: 12
J: TRBJ1-5
DNA: TGTGCCAGCAGTTTCCGGGGGGGTCCCCAGCATTTT
CDR3: CASSFRGGPQHF

size: NA
D: TRBD2
V: TRBV4-1
length: 17
J: TRBJ2-5
DNA: TGCGCCAGCAGCCAAGATCATGGCGGGGGGGCCAAGGAGACCCAGTACTTC
CDR3: CASSQDHGGGAKETQYF

size: few
D: NA
V: TRBV7-9
length: 12
J: TRBJ1-5
DNA: TGTGCCAGCAGCTTGGGCAATCAGCCCCAGCATTTT
CDR3: CASSLGNQPQHF

size: few
D: NA
V: TRBV5-1
length: 14
J: TRBJ2-1
DNA: TGCGCCAGCAGTCGGGCTAGCTCCTACAATGAGCAGTTCTTC
CDR3: CASSRASSYNEQFF

size: NA
D: TRBD1
V: TRBV29-1
length: 15
J: TRBJ1-1
DNA: TGCAGCGTTGAGGGAAGAGCGGGACAGGGCACTGAAGCTTTCTTT
CDR3: CSVEGRAGQGTEAFF

size: once
D: NA
V: TRBV21-1
length: 16
J: TRBJ1-1
DNA: TGTGCCAGCAGCAAAGACACCTGCCAGGGGGTCACTGAAGCTTTCTTT
CDR3: CASSKDTCQGVTEAFF

size: NA
D: TRBD1
V: TRBV2
length: 14
J: TRBJ2-7
DNA: TGTGCCAGCAGGGAACCGGACAGGGACGGCGAGCAGTACTTC
CDR3: CASREPDRDGEQYF

size: NA
D: NA
V: TRBV18
length: 15
J: TRBJ1-2
DNA: TGTGCCAGCTCACCCTCCCCAGGGTATGGCTATGGCTACACCTTC
CDR3: CASSPSPGYGYGYTF

size: NA
D: NA
V: TRBV7-9
length: 14
J: TRBJ1-1
DNA: TGTGCCAGCAGCTTAGTTACAGGGAGGTCTGAAGCTTTCTTT
CDR3: CASSLVTGRSEAFF

size: NA
D: TRBD2
V: TRBV2
length: 16
J: TRBJ2-5
DNA: TGTGCCAGCGGGACTAGCGGGGCCGGGTACCAAGAGACCCAGTACTTC
CDR3: CASGTSGAGYQETQYF

size: NA
D: NA
V: TRBV2
length: 11
J: TRBJ1-6
DNA: TGTGCCAGCAGATCCAATTCACCCCTCCACTTT
CDR3: CASRSNSPLHF

size: once
D: TRBD1
V: TRBV6-5
length: 13
J: TRBJ1-4
DNA: TGTGCCAGCAGGGGACAGGGTAATGAAAAACTGTTTTTT
CDR3: CASRGQGNEKLFF

size: NA
D: TRBD2
V: TRBV7-6
length: 16
J: TRBJ2-1
DNA: TGTGCCAGCAGCTTAGTTCTAACGGGGGGGAACAATGAGCAGTTCTTC
CDR3: CASSLVLTGGNNEQFF

size: NA
D: NA
V: TRBV6-5
length: 15
J: TRBJ2-1
DNA: TGTGCCAGCAGTTACTCCGCCAGATCCTACAATGAGCAGTTCTTC
CDR3: CASSYSARSYNEQFF

size: NA
D: TRBD1
V: TRBV2
length: 15
J: TRBJ2-1
DNA: TGTGCCAGCAGTGAATGGACAGGGGGTATGAATGAGCAGTTCTTC
CDR3: CASSEWTGGMNEQFF

size: NA
D: NA
V: TRBV5-4
length: 14
J: TRBJ1-2
DNA: TGTGCCAGCAGCCCAGGCTCATCCCTCGGAGGCTACACCTTC
CDR3: CASSPGSSLGGYTF

size: NA
D: NA
V: TRBV7-9
length: 14
J: TRBJ2-1
DNA: TGTGCCAGCAGCTTGGTAAACAGTTACAATGAGCAGTTCTTC
CDR3: CASSLVNSYNEQFF

size: NA
D: NA
V: TRBV5-1
length: 14
J: TRBJ1-1
DNA: TGCGCCAGCAGCTTGGAAGACAGCAACACTGAAGCTTTCTTT
CDR3: CASSLEDSNTEAFF

size: NA
D: TRBD2
V: TRBV5-1
length: 21
J: TRBJ2-2
DNA: TGCGCCAGCAGCTTGGCCGGGATGTTGCGGGAGGCCCAATGGAACACCGGGGAGCTGTTTTTT
CDR3: CASSLAGMLREAQWNTGELFF

size: NA
D: NA
V: TRBV20-1
length: 11
J: TRBJ1-6
DNA: TGCAGTGCTACCCGAGGCCAGGCCCTCCACTTT
CDR3: CSATRGQALHF

size: NA
D: NA
V: TRBV2
length: 15
J: TRBJ1-1
DNA: TGTGCCAGCAGAAAGGCACAGAGATCGAACACTGAAGCTTTCTTT
CDR3: CASRKAQRSNTEAFF

size: once
D: NA
V: TRBV3-1/TRBV3-2
length: 15
J: TRBJ2-5
DNA: TGTGCCAGCAGCCAAGTATGGACAACCAAAGAGACCCAGTACTTC
CDR3: CASSQVWTTKETQYF

size: once
D: NA
V: TRBV7-2
length: 14
J: TRBJ2-7
DNA: TGTGCCAGCAGCCCCGGGACGGTCGTCTACGAGCAGTACTTC
CDR3: CASSPGTVVYEQYF

size: NA
D: NA
V: TRBV7-9
length: 11
J: TRBJ2-3
DNA: TGTGCCAGCAGCGACACAGATACGCAGTATTTT
CDR3: CASSDTDTQYF

size: NA
D: NA
V: TRBV6-5
length: 13
J: TRBJ2-7
DNA: TGTGCCAGCAGTAGGGGACCCCCGGTAGAGCAGTACTTC
CDR3: CASSRGPPVEQYF

size: NA
D: NA
V: TRBV19
length: 14
J: TRBJ1-2
DNA: TGTGCCAATCCCCTCGACACTGATAACTATGGCTACACCTTC
CDR3: CANPLDTDNYGYTF

size: NA
D: TRBD2
V: TRBV7-8
length: 17
J: TRBJ2-5
DNA: TGTGCCAGCAGCATGGGACTAGCGGGAGTTGGCCAAGAGACCCAGTACTTC
CDR3: CASSMGLAGVGQETQYF

size: NA
D: NA
V: TRBV7-2
length: 12
J: TRBJ1-2
DNA: TGTGCCAGCAGCTTCCTCCTGGGGGGCTACACCTTC
CDR3: CASSFLLGGYTF

size: NA
D: TRBD2
V: TRBV23-1
length: 18
J: TRBJ2-3
DNA: TGCGCCAGCAGTCAATCCCCGGGACTAGCGGGAGCCCAGTATACGCAGTATTTT
CDR3: CASSQSPGLAGAQYTQYF

size: NA
D: TRBD2
V: TRBV7-2
length: 17
J: TRBJ2-7
DNA: TGTGCCAGCAGCTTATCAAACCAAGCGGGAGGCCCCTACGAGCAGTACTTC
CDR3: CASSLSNQAGGPYEQYF

size: NA
D: NA
V: TRBV10-2
length: 15
J: TRBJ1-1
DNA: TGCGCCAGCAGTGAGCCTGGACAGAAGAACACTGAAGCTTTCTTT
CDR3: CASSEPGQKNTEAFF

size: NA
D: TRBD1
V: TRBV5-1
length: 17
J: TRBJ1-1
DNA: TGCGCCAGCAGCCTAGTCCCGGGACAGGGACGAGGTACTGAAGCTTTCTTT
CDR3: CASSLVPGQGRGTEAFF

size: NA
D: NA
V: TRBV7-2
length: 15
J: TRBJ1-3
DNA: TGTGCCAGCAGCCTCGGGACGAACTCTGGAAACACCATATATTTT
CDR3: CASSLGTNSGNTIYF

size: NA
D: NA
V: TRBV11-2
length: 14
J: TRBJ1-6
DNA: TGTGCCAGCAGTTCGGGACAAAATCAATCACCCCTCCACTTT
CDR3: CASSSGQNQSPLHF

size: NA
D: NA
V: TRBV19
length: 14
J: TRBJ1-2
DNA: TGTGCCAGTAGTATGTTTGGGTCCAACTATGGCTACACCTTC
CDR3: CASSMFGSNYGYTF

size: NA
D: TRBD2
V: TRBV11-2
length: 19
J: TRBJ2-1
DNA: TGTGCCAGCAGCTTAGCAACCCGTGGACTAGCGGGAGGGTACCATGAGCAGTTCTTC
CDR3: CASSLATRGLAGGYHEQFF

size: NA
D: NA
V: TRBV6-5
length: 12
J: TRBJ1-1
DNA: TGTGCCACCCTACCTAGGGGCACTGAAGCTTTCTTT
CDR3: CATLPRGTEAFF